The 9 T cell receptor beta chains below all came from one sample that was sequenced in a study of metastatic and nonmetastatic thyroid tumors. TCRdb reprocessed the PCR reads using MiXCR. This table has about 53,000 clones, 20% appearing once. No treatment had been given to any patient before thyroid surgery. The sample was blood. The source of these receptors is a female donor with papillary thyroid cancer or a benign thyroid nodule (not recorded which). Some clones in this sample may be carry-over from other donors' samples.

This clone was detected many times. The chain couples TRBV28 to TRBJ2-3, with 9 bases that match TRBD2. With 7 bases clipped from V and 4 bases from J, the junction kept 9 bases outside the gene matches. Germline CDR1 MDHEN, CDR2 SYDVKM. The CDR3 covers 15 residues. The CDR3 here is CASNWEGGRADTQYF. The CDR3 nucleotides read TGTGCCAGCAACTGGGAGGGCGGGAGGGCAGATACGCAGTATTTT. Full variable domain (rest looked up from reference TRBV28 and TRBJ2-3): DVKVTQSSRYLVKRTGEKVFLECVQDMDHENMFWYRQDPGLGLRLIYFSYDVKMKEKGDIPEGYSVSREKKERFSLILESASTNQTSMYLCASNWEGGRADTQYFGPGTRLTVL.

The rearrangement joins TRBV5-1 to TRBJ2-3; the D is unclear. In germline, CDR1 is SGHRS, CDR2 YFSETQ. V dropped 4 bases and J dropped 11 bases, with 20 bases sitting between them. CDR3 size: 14 residues. CDR3 DNA: TGCGCCAGCAGCCTCCTATCTATCACAGATTGGCAGTATTTT. This codes for CASSLLSITDWQYF.

There are many counts of this clone. V and J are TRBV20-1 and TRBJ2-7; either TRBD1 or TRBD2 may fit D (5 bases each). CDR1 DFQATT and CDR2 SNEGSKA come from the germline V gene (reference sequence). Trimming removed 2 bases from V and 2 bases from J, with 10 bases in between. The CDR3 runs 13 residues. CDR3 nucleotide sequence: TGCAGTGCTAGATGGGACCCTCCCTACGAGCAGTACTTC. Translated, it gives CSARWDPPYEQYF.

On this clone itself: At one end the junction does not follow the germline gene, possibly because of a read error. The rearrangement links TRBV20-1 to TRBJ2-7; 8 bases are a match to TRBD1. CDR1 is DFQATT and CDR2 is SNEGSKA in the germline V gene (reference sequence). The CDR3 contains 12 residues. The CDR3: CSARQGAYELYF. The CDR3 DNA sequence: TGCAGTGCTCGTCAGGGGGCCTACGAGCTGTACTTC.

This clone was counted ten times or more. V gene TRBV20-1 combines with J gene TRBJ1-1, with a tentative D call TRBD1 (6 bases). V lost 3 bases and J lost 4, with 12 bases in between. This CDR3 has 13 residues. Germline V gene lookup returns CDR1 DFQATT and CDR2 SNEGSKA (reference sequence). CDR3 coding DNA: TGCAGTGCTAGGCGGGGGCGGAGCACTGAAGCTTTCTTT. Its protein is CSARRGRSTEAFF.

CDR3: CSASPWTGKGRCNQPQHF. The CDR3 DNA is TGCAGTGCTAGTCCCTGGACAGGTAAAGGTAGATGCAATCAGCCCCAGCATTTT. The rearrangement joins TRBV20-1 to TRBJ1-5, with TRBD1 matching over 7 bases. V shed 3 bases, J shed 2 bases, and the junction held 16 bases outside the gene matches. The germline V gene has CDR1 DFQATT and CDR2 SNEGSKA (reference sequence). CDR3 length: 18 residues.

At least ten counts were recorded for this clone. The rearrangement joins TRBV6-1 to TRBJ2-6, with D tentatively TRBD1 (5 bases). Germline V gives CDR1 MNHNS, CDR2 SASEGT. Trimming left V 8 bases short and J 2 bases short, with 10 bases between. There are 14 residues in the CDR3. The CDR3 sequence: CASERGTGANVLTF. CDR3 DNA: TGTGCCAGCGAAAGGGGAACTGGGGCCAACGTCCTGACTTTC.

On this clone itself: A read error may explain this, as a much larger clone is one base away. The chain uses TRBV30 and TRBJ2-1; the D is unclear. The V gene's germline CDR1 is GTSNPN and CDR2 SVGIG (reference sequence). This CDR3 has 15 amino acids. The CDR3 sequence: CAWSGVAWRDNEQFF. The CDR3 DNA reads TGTGCCTGGAGTGGCGTCGCATGGAGAGACAATGAGCAGTTCTTT.

Concerning this clone itself: The junction shows a germline mismatch at one end, possibly a read error. J is TRBJ1-6 and V is TRBV6-5, with 9 bases lining up with TRBD1. This CDR3 is built from 17 residues. The germline V gene encodes CDR1 MNHEY and CDR2 SVGAGI. The CDR3 is CASSYSLTDRGNSPLHF. DNA of the CDR3: TGTGCCAGCAGTTACTCCCTTACGGACAGGGGTAATTCACCACTCCACTTT.